The T cell receptor (beta chain) described here comes from a study of a mutant IDH1 vaccine in newly diagnosed glioma. Whole-study context: The treated group averaged around 40 years old and was around 60% male, 37.5% female. Former treatment meant radiotherapy, temozolomide, or both; the majority had gotten both. Study outcomes and limitations: Vaccination elicited immune responses in roughly 92% of patients.

As concerns this clone: The target antigen is unknown.

TCRdb's copy holds only in-frame clones and misses some; the assay was immunoSEQ multiplex PCR. The sample holds about 63,000 clones, over 70% seen once. Indicated time point: baseline, week 1 (first vaccination visit). Treatment in this sample: pre-vaccination baseline after standard-of-care therapy. Donors harbored newly found WHO grade 3 or 4 IDH1-mutant, ATRX-lost astrocytomas. This CDR3 has 12 amino acids. Germline lookup yields CDR1 SNHLY and CDR2 FYNNEI. The V and J ends lost 7 bases and 6 bases respectively, with 10 bases between them. This clonotype was sampled from a woman under 30 with glioma. Some clones in this sample may be carry-over from other donors' samples. Sequencing was performed on peripheral blood mononuclear cells (PBMCs), taken from a glioma patient treated with radiotherapy, temozolomide or both. The rearrangement joins TRBV2 to TRBJ1-5; D is perhaps TRBD1 (5 bases). For the CDR3, the DNA is TGTGCCAGCACGGGGGGTACTCAGCCCCAGCATTTT. Encoded protein: CASTGGTQPQHF.